The clone carrying this T cell receptor beta chain is medium-sized by share. Its antigen is unidentified. These data are taken from a study of prognosis after radiotherapy for stage I lung cancer. Study as a whole: Patients (roughly 13 men, roughly six women) were aged about 50 to 84, median around 74 years. Overall study findings and caveats: For the expanded TCR clones, whether they were tumor-specific was not determined.

The TCR beta CDR3 region was amplified from genomic DNA, with two rounds of multiplex PCR being used for the amplification. Gene-specific primers for each TRBV and TRBJ gene drove first-round PCR. The second round, a PCR step, used universal primers. TCRdb fed the multiplex PCR reads into MiXCR, producing one record per CDR3 protein. There are over 15,000 distinct CDR3 sequences in the sample; around 31% occur only once, and roughly 25% lies in the top ten. After removal of 6 bases from V and 4 bases from J, the junction contained 16 bases not matched to a gene. Germline assignment: CDR1 MNHNS and CDR2 SASEGT. The CDR3 is made up of 18 amino acids.

The sample in question was PBMCs, obtained before or after stereotactic body radiation therapy (not recorded which). V usage is TRBV6-1 and J usage is TRBJ2-1; 9 bases line up with TRBD2. The sequence came from a donor over 45 with non-small cell lung cancer. DNA of the CDR3: TGTGCCAGCAGAAAAGCGGGAGGCTATACCCCCGTTTACAATGAGCAGTTCTTC. This codes for CASRKAGGYTPVYNEQFF.